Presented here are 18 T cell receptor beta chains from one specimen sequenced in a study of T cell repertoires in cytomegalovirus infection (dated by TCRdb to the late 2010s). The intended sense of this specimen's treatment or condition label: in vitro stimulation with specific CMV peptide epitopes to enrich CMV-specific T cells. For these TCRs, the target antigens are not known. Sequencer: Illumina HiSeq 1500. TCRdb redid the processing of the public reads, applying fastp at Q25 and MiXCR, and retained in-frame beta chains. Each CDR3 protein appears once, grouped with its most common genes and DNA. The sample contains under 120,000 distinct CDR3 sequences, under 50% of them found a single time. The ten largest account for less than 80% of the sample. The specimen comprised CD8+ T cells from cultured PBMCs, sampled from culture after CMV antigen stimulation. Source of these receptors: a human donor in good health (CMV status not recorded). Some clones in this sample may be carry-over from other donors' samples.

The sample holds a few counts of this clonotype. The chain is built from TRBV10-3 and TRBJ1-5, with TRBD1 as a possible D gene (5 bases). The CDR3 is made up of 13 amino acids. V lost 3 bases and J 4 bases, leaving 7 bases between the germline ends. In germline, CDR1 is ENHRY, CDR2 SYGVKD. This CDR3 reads CAISDGGNQPQHF. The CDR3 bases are TGTGCCATCAGTGATGGGGGAAATCAGCCCCAGCATTTT.

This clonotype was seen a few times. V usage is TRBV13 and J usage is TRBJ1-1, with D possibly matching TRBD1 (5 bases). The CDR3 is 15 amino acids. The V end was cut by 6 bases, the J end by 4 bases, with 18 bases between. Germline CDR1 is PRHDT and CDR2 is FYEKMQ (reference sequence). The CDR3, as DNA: TGTGCCAGCAGTTACACGACAGTCGGGACCACTGAAGCTTTCTTT. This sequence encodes CASSYTTVGTTEAFF.

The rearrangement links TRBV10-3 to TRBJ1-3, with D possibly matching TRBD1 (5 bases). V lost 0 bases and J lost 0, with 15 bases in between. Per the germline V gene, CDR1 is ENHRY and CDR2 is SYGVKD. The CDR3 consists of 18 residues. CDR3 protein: CAISESGPGLSSGNTIYF. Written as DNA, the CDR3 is TGTGCCATCAGTGAGTCGGGACCGGGGTTAAGCTCTGGAAACACCATATATTTT.

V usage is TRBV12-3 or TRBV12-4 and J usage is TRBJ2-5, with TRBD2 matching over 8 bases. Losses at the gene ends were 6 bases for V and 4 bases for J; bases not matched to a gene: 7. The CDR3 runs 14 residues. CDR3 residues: CASRDSGAPETQYF. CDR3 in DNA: TGTGCCAGCAGGGATAGCGGGGCCCCAGAGACCCAGTACTTC.

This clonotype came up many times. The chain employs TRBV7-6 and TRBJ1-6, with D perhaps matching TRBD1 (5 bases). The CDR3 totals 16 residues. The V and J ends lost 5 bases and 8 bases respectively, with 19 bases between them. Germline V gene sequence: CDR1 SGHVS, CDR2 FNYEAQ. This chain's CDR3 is CASSPTSGRRDSPLHF. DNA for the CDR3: TGTGCCAGCAGCCCAACGTCAGGGAGGCGGGATTCACCCCTCCACTTT.

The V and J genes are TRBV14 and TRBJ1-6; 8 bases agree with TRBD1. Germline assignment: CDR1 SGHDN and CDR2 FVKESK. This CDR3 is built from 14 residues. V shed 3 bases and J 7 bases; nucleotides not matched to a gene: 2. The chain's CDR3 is CASSHRTGNSPLHF. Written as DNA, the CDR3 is TGTGCCAGCAGCCACAGGACAGGGAATTCACCCCTCCACTTT.

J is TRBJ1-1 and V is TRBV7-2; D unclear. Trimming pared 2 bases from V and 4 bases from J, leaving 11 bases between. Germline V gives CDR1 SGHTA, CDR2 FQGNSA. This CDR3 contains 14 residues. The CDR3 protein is CASSLNGGITEAFF. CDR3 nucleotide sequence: TGTGCCAGCAGCTTAAATGGCGGGATCACTGAAGCTTTCTTT.

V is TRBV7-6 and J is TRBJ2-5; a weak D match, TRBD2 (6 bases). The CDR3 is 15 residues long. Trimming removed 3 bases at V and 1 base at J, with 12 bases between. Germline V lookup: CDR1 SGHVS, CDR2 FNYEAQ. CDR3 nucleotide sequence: TGTGCCAGCAGCTTCTCAGCGGGCATCCAAGAGACCCAGTACTTC. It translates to CASSFSAGIQETQYF. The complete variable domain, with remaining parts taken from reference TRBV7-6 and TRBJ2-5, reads GAGVSQSPRYKVTKRGQDVALRCDPISGHVSLYWYRQALGQGPEFLTYFNYEAQQDKSGLPNDRFSAERPEGSISTLTIQRTEQRDSAMYRCASSFSAGIQETQYFGPGTRLLVL.

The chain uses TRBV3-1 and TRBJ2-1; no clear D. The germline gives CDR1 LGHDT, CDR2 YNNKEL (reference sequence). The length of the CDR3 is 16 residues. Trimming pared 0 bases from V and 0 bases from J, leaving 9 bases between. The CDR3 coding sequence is TGTGCCAGCAGCCAAGATGTGGGCAGCTCCTACAATGAGCAGTTCTTC. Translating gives CASSQDVGSSYNEQFF.

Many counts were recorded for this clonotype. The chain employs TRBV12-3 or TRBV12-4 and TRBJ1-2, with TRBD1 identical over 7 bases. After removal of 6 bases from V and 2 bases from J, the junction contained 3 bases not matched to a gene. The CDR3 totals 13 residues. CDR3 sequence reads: CASSLGQNYGYTF. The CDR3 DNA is TGTGCCAGCAGCCTGGGACAGAACTATGGCTACACCTTC.

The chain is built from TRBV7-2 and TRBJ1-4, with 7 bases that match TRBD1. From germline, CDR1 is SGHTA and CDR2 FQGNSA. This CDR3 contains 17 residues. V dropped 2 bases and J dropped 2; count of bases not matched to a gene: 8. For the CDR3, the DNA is TGTGCCAGCAGCTTATGGACAGGAGGAATTACTAATGAAAAACTGTTTTTT. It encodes CASSLWTGGITNEKLFF.

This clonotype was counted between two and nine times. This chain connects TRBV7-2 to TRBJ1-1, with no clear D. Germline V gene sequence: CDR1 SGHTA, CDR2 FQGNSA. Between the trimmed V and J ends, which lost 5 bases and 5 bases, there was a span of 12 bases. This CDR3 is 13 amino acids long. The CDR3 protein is CASSRLSRTEAFF. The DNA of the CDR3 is TGTGCCAGCAGCCGTCTTAGTCGTACTGAAGCTTTCTTT. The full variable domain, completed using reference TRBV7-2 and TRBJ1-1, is GAGVSQSPSNKVTEKGKDVELRCDPISGHTALYWYRQSLGQGLEFLIYFQGNSAPDKSGLPSDRFSAERTGGSVSTLTIQRTQQEDSAVYLCASSRLSRTEAFFGQGTRLTVV.

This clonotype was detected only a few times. This CDR3 reads CASSLSGGEQYF. In nucleotides, the CDR3 is TGTGCCAGCAGTTTGAGCGGCGGCGAGCAGTACTTC. V is TRBV28 and J is TRBJ2-7; D is perhaps TRBD2 (5 bases). The CDR3 is 12 amino acids. Germline V lookup: CDR1 MDHEN, CDR2 SYDVKM. Deletions cut 3 bases from V and 6 bases from J, with 9 bases between.

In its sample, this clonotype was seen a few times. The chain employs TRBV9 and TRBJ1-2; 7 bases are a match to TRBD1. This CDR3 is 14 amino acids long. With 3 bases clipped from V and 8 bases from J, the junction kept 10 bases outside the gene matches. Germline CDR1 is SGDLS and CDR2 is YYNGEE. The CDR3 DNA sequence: TGTGCCAGCAGCGAAGGGGGCAGGGGCGACGGCTACACCTTC. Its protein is CASSEGGRGDGYTF.

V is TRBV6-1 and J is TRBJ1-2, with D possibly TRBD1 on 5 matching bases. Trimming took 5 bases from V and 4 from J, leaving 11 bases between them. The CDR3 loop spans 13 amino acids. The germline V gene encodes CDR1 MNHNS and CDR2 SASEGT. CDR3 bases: TGTGCCAGCAGTCCCGGGGGGGGCTATGGCTACACCTTC. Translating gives CASSPGGGYGYTF.

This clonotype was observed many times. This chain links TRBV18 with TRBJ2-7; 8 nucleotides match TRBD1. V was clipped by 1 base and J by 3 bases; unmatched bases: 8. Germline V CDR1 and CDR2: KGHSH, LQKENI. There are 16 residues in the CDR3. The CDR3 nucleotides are TGTGCCAGCTCACCACTACGGACAGGGTCGATCTACGAGCAGTACTTC. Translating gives CASSPLRTGSIYEQYF.

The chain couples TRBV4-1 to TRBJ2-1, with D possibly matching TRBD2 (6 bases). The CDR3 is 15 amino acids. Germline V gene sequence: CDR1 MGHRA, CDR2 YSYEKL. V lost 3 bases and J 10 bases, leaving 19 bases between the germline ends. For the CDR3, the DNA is TGCGCCAGCAGCCACGCGACTAGTTTCTCGCGCGAGCAGTTCTTC. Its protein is CASSHATSFSREQFF.

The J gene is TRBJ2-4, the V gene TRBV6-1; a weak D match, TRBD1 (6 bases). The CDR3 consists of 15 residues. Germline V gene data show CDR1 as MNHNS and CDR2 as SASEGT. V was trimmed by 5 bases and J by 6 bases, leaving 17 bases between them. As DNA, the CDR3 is TGTGCCAGCAGTTCGCCCGGAAGGGGGAGAAACATTCAGTACTTC. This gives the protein CASSSPGRGRNIQYF.